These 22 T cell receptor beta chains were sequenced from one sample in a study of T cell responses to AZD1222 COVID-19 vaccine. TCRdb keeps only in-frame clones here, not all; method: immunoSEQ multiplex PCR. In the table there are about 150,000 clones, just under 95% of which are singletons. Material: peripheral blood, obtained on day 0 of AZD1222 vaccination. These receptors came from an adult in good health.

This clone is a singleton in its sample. Written as DNA, the CDR3 is TGTGCCAGCAGGACAGGGGGCGGAGGTGAAAAACTGTTTTTT. The encoded protein is CASRTGGGGEKLFF. The chain carries TRBV6-5 and TRBJ1-4; the match to TRBD1 covers 10 bases. Trimming took 6 bases from V and 7 from J; bases not matched to a gene: 5. Per the germline V gene, CDR1 is MNHEY and CDR2 is SVGAGI. The CDR3 runs 14 residues.

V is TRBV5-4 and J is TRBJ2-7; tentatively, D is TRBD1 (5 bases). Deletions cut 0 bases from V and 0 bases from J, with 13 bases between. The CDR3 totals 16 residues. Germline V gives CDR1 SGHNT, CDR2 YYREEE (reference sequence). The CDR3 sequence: CASSLAGQPSSYEQYF. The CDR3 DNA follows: TGTGCCAGCAGCTTGGCCGGACAACCTAGCTCCTACGAGCAGTACTTC. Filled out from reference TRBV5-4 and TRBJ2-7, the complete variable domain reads ETGVTQSPTHLIKTRGQQVTLRCSSQSGHNTVSWYQQALGQGPQFIFQYYREEENGRGNFPPRFSGLQFPNYSSELNVNALELDDSALYLCASSLAGQPSSYEQYFGPGTRLTVT.

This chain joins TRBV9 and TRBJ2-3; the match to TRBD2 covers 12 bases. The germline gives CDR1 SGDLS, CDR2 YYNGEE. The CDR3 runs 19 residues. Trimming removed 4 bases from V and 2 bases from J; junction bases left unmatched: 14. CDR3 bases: TGTGCCAGCAGCTCGAGACTAGCGGGGGCCCATCTAAACACAGATACGCAGTATTTT. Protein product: CASSSRLAGAHLNTDTQYF.

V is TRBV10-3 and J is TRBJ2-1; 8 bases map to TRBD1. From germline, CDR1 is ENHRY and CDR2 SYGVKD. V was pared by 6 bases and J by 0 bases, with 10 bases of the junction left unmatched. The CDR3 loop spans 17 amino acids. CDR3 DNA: TGTGCCATCAGCGATCGACGGACAGGGAGCTCCTACAATGAGCAGTTCTTC. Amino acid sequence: CAISDRRTGSSYNEQFF.

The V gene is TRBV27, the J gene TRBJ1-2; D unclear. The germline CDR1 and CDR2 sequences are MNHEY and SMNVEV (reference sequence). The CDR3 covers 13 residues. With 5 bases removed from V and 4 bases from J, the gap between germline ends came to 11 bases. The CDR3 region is CASSADGFYGYTF. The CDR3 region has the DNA TGTGCCAGCAGTGCCGACGGATTCTATGGCTACACCTTC.

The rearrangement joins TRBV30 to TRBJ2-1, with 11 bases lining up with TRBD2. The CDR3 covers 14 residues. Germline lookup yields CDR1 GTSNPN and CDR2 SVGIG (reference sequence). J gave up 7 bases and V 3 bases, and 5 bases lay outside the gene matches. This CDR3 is CAWRTSGTRNEQFF. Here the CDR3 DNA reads TGTGCCTGGAGGACTAGCGGGACACGGAATGAGCAGTTCTTC.

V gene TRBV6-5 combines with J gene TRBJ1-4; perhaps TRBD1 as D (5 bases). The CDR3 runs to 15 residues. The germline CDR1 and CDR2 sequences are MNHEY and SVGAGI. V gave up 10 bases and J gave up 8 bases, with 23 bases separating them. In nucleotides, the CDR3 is TGTGCCACCCACTCGGGGCTGGCTATCGGAGAAAAACTGTTTTTT. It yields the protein CATHSGLAIGEKLFF.

In DNA, the CDR3 is TGCAGTGCTAGTCGGGGGAACACCATATATTTT. Translating gives CSASRGNTIYF. The rearrangement joins TRBV20-1 to TRBJ1-3, with D possibly being TRBD1 (5 bases). The V end lost 3 bases, the J end lost 7 bases, and 7 bases lay between the germline ends. This CDR3 is 11 amino acids long. Germline V gene sequence: CDR1 DFQATT, CDR2 SNEGSKA (reference sequence).

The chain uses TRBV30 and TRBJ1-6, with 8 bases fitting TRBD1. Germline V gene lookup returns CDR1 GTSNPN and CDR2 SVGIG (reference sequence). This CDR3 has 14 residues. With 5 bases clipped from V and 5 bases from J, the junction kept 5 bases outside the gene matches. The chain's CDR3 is CAWGQGVNNSPLHF. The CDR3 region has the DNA TGTGCCTGGGGACAGGGCGTTAATAATTCACCCCTCCACTTT.

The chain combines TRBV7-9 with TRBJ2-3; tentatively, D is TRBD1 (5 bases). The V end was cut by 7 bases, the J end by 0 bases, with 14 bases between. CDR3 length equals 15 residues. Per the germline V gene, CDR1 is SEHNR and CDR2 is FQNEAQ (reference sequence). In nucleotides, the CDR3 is TGTGCCAGCACCAAGCGACAGATGAGCACAGATACGCAGTATTTT. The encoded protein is CASTKRQMSTDTQYF.

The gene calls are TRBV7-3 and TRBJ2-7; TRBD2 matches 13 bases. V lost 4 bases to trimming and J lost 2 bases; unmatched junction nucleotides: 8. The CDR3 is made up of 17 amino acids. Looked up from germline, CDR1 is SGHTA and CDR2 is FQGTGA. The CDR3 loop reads CASSSWTSGSSTYEQYF. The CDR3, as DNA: TGTGCCAGCAGCTCATGGACTAGCGGGAGTTCGACCTACGAGCAGTACTTC. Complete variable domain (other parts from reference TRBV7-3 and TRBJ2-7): GAGVSQTPSNKVTEKGKYVELRCDPISGHTALYWYRQSLGQGPEFLIYFQGTGAADDSGLPNDRFFAVRPEGSVSTLKIQRTERGDSAVYLCASSSWTSGSSTYEQYFGPGTRLTVT.

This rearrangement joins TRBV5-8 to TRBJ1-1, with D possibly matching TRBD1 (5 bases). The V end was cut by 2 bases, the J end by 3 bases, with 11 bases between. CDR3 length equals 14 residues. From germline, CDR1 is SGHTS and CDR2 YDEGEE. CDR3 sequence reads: CASSFRGRDTEAFF. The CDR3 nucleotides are TGTGCCAGCAGCTTTAGGGGAAGGGACACTGAAGCTTTCTTT.

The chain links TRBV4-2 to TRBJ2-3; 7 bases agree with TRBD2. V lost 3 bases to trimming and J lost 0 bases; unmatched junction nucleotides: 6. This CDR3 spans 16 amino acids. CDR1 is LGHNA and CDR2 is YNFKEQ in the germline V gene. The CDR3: CASSHLAATSTDTQYF. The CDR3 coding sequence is TGTGCCAGCAGCCACCTAGCGGCCACGAGCACAGATACGCAGTATTTT.

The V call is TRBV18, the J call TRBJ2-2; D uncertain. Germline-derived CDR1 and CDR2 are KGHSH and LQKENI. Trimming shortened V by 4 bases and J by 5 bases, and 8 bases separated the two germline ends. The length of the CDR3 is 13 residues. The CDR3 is CASSLSRTGELFF. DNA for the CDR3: TGTGCCAGCTCACTTAGTCGGACCGGGGAGCTGTTTTTT.

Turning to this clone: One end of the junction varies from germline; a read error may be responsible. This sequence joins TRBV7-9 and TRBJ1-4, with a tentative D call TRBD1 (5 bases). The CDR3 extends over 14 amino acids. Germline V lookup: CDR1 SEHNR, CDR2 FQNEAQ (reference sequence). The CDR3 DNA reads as TGTGCCAGCAGGTTAGGGGAAACTAATGAAAAACTGTTTTTT. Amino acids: CASRLGETNEKLFF.

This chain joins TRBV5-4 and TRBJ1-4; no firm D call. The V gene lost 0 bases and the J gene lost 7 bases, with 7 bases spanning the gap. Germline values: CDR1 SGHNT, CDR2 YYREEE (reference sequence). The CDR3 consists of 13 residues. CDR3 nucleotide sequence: TGTGCCAGCAGCTTGGATGGCAGTGAAAAACTGTTTTTT. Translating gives CASSLDGSEKLFF. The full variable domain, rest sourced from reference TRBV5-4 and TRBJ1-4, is ETGVTQSPTHLIKTRGQQVTLRCSSQSGHNTVSWYQQALGQGPQFIFQYYREEENGRGNFPPRFSGLQFPNYSSELNVNALELDDSALYLCASSLDGSEKLFFGSGTQLSVL.

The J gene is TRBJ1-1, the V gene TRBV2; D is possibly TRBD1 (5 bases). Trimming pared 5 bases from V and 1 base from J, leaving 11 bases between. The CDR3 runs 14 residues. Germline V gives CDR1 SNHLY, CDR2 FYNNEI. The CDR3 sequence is CASSRQYRNTEAFF. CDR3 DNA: TGTGCCAGCAGTCGACAGTATAGGAACACTGAAGCTTTCTTT. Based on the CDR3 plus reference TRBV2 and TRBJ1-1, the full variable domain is EPEVTQTPSHQVTQMGQEVILRCVPISNHLYFYWYRQILGQKVEFLVSFYNNEISEKSEIFDDQFSVERPDGSNFTLKIRSTKLEDSAMYFCASSRQYRNTEAFFGQGTRLTVV.

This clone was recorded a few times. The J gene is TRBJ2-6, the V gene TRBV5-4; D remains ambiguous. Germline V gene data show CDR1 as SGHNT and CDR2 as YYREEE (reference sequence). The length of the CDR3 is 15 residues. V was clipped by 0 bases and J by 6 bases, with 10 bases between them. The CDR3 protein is CASSLVSREANVLTF. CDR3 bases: TGTGCCAGCAGCTTGGTGTCCCGAGAGGCCAACGTCCTGACTTTC.

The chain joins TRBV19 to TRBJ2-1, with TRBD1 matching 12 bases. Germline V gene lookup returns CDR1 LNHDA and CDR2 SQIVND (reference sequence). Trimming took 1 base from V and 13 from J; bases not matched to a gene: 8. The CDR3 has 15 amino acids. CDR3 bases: TGTGCCAGTAGTATAGGGGACAGGGGGCCCACGCCCCAGTTCTTC. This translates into CASSIGDRGPTPQFF.

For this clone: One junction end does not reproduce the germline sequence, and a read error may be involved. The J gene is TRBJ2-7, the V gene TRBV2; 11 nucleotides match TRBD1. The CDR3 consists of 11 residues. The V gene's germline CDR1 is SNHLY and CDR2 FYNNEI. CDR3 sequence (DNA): TGTGCCAGCAGTAGGACAGGGGGCAGAAACTTC. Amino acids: CASSRTGGRNF.

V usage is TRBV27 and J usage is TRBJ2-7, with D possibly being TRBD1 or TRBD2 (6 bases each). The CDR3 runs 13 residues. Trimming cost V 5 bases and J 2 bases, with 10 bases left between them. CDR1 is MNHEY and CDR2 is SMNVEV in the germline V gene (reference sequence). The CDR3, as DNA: TGTGCCAGCAGTACAGGGAGGACCTACGAGCAGTACTTC. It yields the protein CASSTGRTYEQYF.

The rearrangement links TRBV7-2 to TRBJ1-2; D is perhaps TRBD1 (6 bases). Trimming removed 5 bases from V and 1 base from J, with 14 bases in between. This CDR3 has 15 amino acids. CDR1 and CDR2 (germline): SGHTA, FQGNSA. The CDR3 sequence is CASSLGRGRNYGYTF. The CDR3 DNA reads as TGTGCCAGCAGCCTAGGCAGGGGCCGTAACTATGGCTACACCTTC.